This T cell receptor (beta chain) was captured in a study of shared clonotypes between healthy human individuals (dated by TCRdb to the early 2020s). For the wider study: The cohort included a few men and two women between 18 and 49 years of age. Different laboratories and diverse techniques were used to prepare libraries and sequence TCR repertoires, to increase sequencing depth and limit assay-specific biases. Between about 0.8 and 9 billion PBMCs per donor were obtained by leukapheresis. The study deeply sequenced blood TCR repertoires of about five healthy adults to estimate repertoire size and the extent of clonotype sharing between individuals. For each donor, CD4 naive and CD4 memory were each run on three plates, CD8 naive on two plates, and CD8 memory on one plate. The study at large found these results: Because the study included a small number of donors, the genetic and exposure-history diversity represented was limited. Sampling was restricted to blood, and TCR repertoires in tissue are likely to differ from TCR repertoires in blood. Sharing across a few donors was observed for approximately 5% of naive CD4, 3.5% of naive CD8, 2% to 2.5% of memory CD4, and roughly 0.4% of memory CD8 clonotypes. Pairwise subsampling led to the expectation that sequencing depth would affect the degree of clonotype sharing among donors. Larger estimated clonotype richness was generally found for naive subsets than for memory subsets. Rarefaction of sorted-subset datasets indicated incomplete sequencing despite the large sequencing depth. Clonotypes shared by all four sorted-subset donors showed higher generation probabilities than non-shared clonotypes.

Using the deep immunoSEQ assay, TCR CDR3 regions were amplified from genomic DNA by multiplex PCR. Genomic DNA extracted from each cell subset was distributed evenly over all wells of several immunoSEQ 96-well plates, and each plate served as one replicate. For sorted subsets, each replicate PCR was loaded with roughly 0.2 ug genomic DNA, equivalent to about 30,000 T cell genomes. The purified libraries were quantified using a Qubit 3.0 fluorometer, sized with a Bioanalyzer 2100, and then quantified again using the KAPA Library Quantification kit. Every immunoSEQ 96-well plate was sequenced on a dedicated single-read 150-cycle Illumina NextSeq 550 flow cell. The paper's data handling went like this. Because only junctional sequences without quality scores were contained in the immunoSEQ output, filtering matching that applied to full-length reads could not be performed. To assign V/J genes and CDR3, sequences were annotated using PyIR, a Python wrapper for IgBLAST v1.9, with IMGT germline references. Reads were filtered out if the reads had weak V/J assignments (E-value above 1e-6), no CDR3, stop codons, out-of-frame junctions, or ambiguous translated residues. V3J clonotypes were defined as sequences sharing the same inferred V gene, J gene, and CDR3 amino acid sequence. To compute the percentage overlap between repertoires, the number of shared unique clonotypes was divided by the size of the smaller repertoire. Three approaches were used to assess repertoire richness: RTK rarefaction, the Chao1 estimator, and Recon v2.1 estimates of unobserved clonotypes. Generation probabilities were computed with OLGA for all TCRbeta clonotypes obtained by the gDNA method from a handful of donors. Drawn from immuneACCESS, this table holds only the in-frame rearrangements with V and J called that TCRdb kept. Clones are partly lost; checked studies trace under half to an unresolved V gene and leave the rest unexplained. D and trimming were read from the DNA, whereas the V and J calls and clone size are those reported in that table. The sample table holds just over 2,000,000 clones, of which approximately 94% were seen once. The top ten clonotypes cover more than 0.95% of the sample.

As encoded in the germline V gene, CDR1 is MNHEY while CDR2 is SVGAGI. Measured from the cysteine to the phenylalanine, the CDR3 is 14 residues long. The read is trimmed to its CDR3 DNA, 42 bases read in frame from base 1. The germline V end is reduced by 2 bases and the J end by 6 bases; junction bases left unmatched: 3. CD8 naive samples were obtained by positive selection for CCR7 among CD45RO-negative cells, yielding a CD45RA+CCR7+ population from which TemRA cells were excluded. The donors were healthy, HIV-negative adults who had no recently reported acute infections or vaccinations. Only Caucasian adults living in Nashville, Tennessee, USA were represented among the donors. Blood was collected by leukapheresis, and PBMCs were isolated by Ficoll-Histopaque density gradient centrifugation and then cryopreserved in liquid nitrogen vapor phase. Analytical flow cytometry was used to check the purity and quantity of every magnetically sorted T cell population. Each sorted fraction had its genomic DNA isolated and then quantified by UV absorbance on a Nanodrop 2000c.

Regarding this clone: No antigen is known for it. One base away there is no much larger clone; base qualities are not given.

Sequencing was performed on naive CD8+ T cells sorted from blood. The cell subset or site label on this specimen signifies: CD45RA+CCR7+. The sequence links TRBV6-5 to TRBJ2-7; TRBD1 aligns with 11 central bases. This clonotype was sampled from a man in his late teens or twenties in good health. The sequenced DNA: TGTGCCAGCAGTTACGGACAGGGGGCGGTCGAGCAGTACTTC. This codes for CASSYGQGAVEQYF.